This T cell receptor beta chain was profiled in a study of blood T cells in healthy people across ages. This CDR3 is built from 12 residues. Looked up from germline, CDR1 is DFQATT and CDR2 is SNEGSKA (reference sequence). A second about 6 to 11 cycle PCR used barcoded and J-beta primers. MiXCR, run by TCRdb on the 5' RACE reads, gives a single entry per CDR3 protein. The table has 1,300,000 or so distinct CDR3 sequences, 45% to 70% seen once; the top ten hold over 6.5%. This TCR was recovered from a young man in good health. V is TRBV20-1 and J is TRBJ1-2, with a possible D match to TRBD1 (5 bases). The sequencing sample was made of blood. In nucleotides, the CDR3 is TGCAGCAGCAAGGGGACTAACTATGGCTACACCTTC. Amino acids: CSSKGTNYGYTF.